The clone carrying this TCR beta chain was seen a handful of times. Its specificity is not known. The CDR3 loop spans 14 amino acids. The germline V gene has CDR1 MNHEY and CDR2 SVGEGT. V gave up 7 bases and J gave up 3 bases, with 12 bases separating them. By 5'RACE template switching, TCR cDNA was produced, with a universal primer site and UMIs added in the process. TCRdb itself ran the 5' RACE reads through MiXCR, one entry per CDR3 protein. There are about 580,000 distinct CDR3 sequences in the sample; around 16% occur only once, and around 16% lies in the top ten. These data belong to a study of T cells after yellow fever vaccination. General study findings and limits: Bulk-population clonotypes that are abundant could appear as contaminants in FACS-sorted repertoires.

The rearrangement uses TRBV6-2 or TRBV6-3 and TRBJ2-2; D possibly corresponds to TRBD1 (6 bases). The receptor was isolated from a man younger than 35 who received the YFV17D yellow fever vaccine. The specimen was PBMCs, collected 5 to 6 days after the first yellow fever vaccination. CDR3 nucleotides: TGTGCCAGCAACAGGGCTGAAGACACCGGGGAGCTGTTTTTT. Translated: CASNRAEDTGELFF.